These 7 T cell receptor beta chains were sequenced from one sample in a study of Ad26.COV2.S vaccination and SARS-CoV-2 variants. The treatment denotes: some 20 received Ad26.COV2.S at low or high dose, single or two shots; about five received placebo; per-sample allocation not given. Day 63 after the first injection of vaccine or placebo was the sampling time. Produced via immunoSEQ multiplex PCR; TCRdb's table is partial and in-frame only. Among about 350,000 clones listed, about 88% were seen once. This sample comprised peripheral blood, obtained in a trial of Ad26.COV2.S vaccine versus placebo. These receptors originate from a person aged 18-60 years who received the Ad26.COV2.S COVID-19 vaccine or a placebo.

The chain links TRBV5-6 to TRBJ2-3; TRBD2 matches 11 bases. This CDR3 comprises 18 residues. The trim removed 6 bases at V and 2 bases at J, leaving 14 bases unmatched. The germline V gene encodes CDR1 SGHDT and CDR2 YYEEEE. The chain's CDR3 is CASTPTKGLAVFTDTQYF. The CDR3 DNA reads TGTGCCAGCACCCCTACGAAGGGACTAGCGGTTTTCACAGATACGCAGTATTTT.

This rearrangement joins TRBV28 to TRBJ1-2; TRBD1 aligns across 7 bases. J lost 2 bases, V lost 8 bases, and 5 bases had no gene match. Germline values: CDR1 MDHEN, CDR2 SYDVKM. The CDR3 contains 13 residues. DNA for the CDR3: TGTGCCAGCGCATCGGGACAGAACTATGGCTACACCTTC. Amino acids: CASASGQNYGYTF.

This chain uses TRBV2 with TRBJ2-5, with TRBD1 as a possible D gene (5 bases). The CDR3 consists of 15 residues. Germline V gives CDR1 SNHLY, CDR2 FYNNEI. V was pared by 2 bases and J by 4 bases, with 14 bases between. The CDR3 coding sequence is TGTGCCAGCAGTGAACTTGGGGCCAGTCCAGAGACCCAGTACTTC. Amino acid sequence: CASSELGASPETQYF.

The chain is built from TRBV7-9 and TRBJ1-1; 10 nucleotides agree with TRBD1. V lost 7 bases, J lost 2 bases, and 4 bases stayed unmatched. CDR1 and CDR2 from the germline V gene are SEHNR and FQNEAQ (reference sequence). The CDR3 extends over 14 amino acids. The CDR3 DNA reads TGTGCCAGCACCTGGGACAGGGGTAACACTGAAGCTTTCTTT. Its translation is CASTWDRGNTEAFF.

This sequence joins TRBV28 and TRBJ1-6; D not resolved. The CDR3 spans 11 residues. Germline lookup yields CDR1 MDHEN and CDR2 SYDVKM. Trimming left V 7 bases short and J 9 bases short, with 7 bases between. The CDR3 sequence: CASTGSSPLHF. The CDR3 nucleotides read TGTGCCAGCACTGGGAGTTCACCCCTCCACTTT.

The chain combines TRBV7-6 with TRBJ1-4; D is possibly TRBD1 (5 bases). In germline, CDR1 is SGHVS, CDR2 FNYEAQ. The CDR3 has 16 amino acids. Trimming left V 5 bases short and J 0 bases short, with 13 bases between. DNA of the CDR3: TGTGCCAGCAGCCCCACAGGTTACTCAACTAATGAAAAACTGTTTTTT. It codes for CASSPTGYSTNEKLFF.

The chain recombines TRBV6-2 or TRBV6-3 with TRBJ2-7, with D possibly being TRBD1 or TRBD2 (5 bases each). Germline V gene data show CDR1 as MNHEY and CDR2 as SVGEGT. Trimming cost V 2 bases and J 0 bases, with 11 bases left between them. The CDR3 has 15 amino acids. CDR3 DNA sequence: TGTGCCAGCAGTTACAGGGACGGAAGCTCCTACGAGCAGTACTTC. Translation: CASSYRDGSSYEQYF.